This T cell receptor (beta chain) emerged from a study of blood T cell repertoires in COVID-19. Turning to the study itself: COVID-19 samples from acute and convalescent phases originated in the United States, Italy and Spain. The analysed material was cDNA or gDNA that came from T cells, B-cell-depleted T cells, or PBMCs.

The protocol was immunoSEQ multiplex PCR, while the TCRdb copy is restricted to in-frame clones and leaves out a portion. This sample has approximately 300,000 clones, with over 80% found just once. Germline assignment: CDR1 WSHSY and CDR2 SAAADI. The V gene lost 6 bases and the J gene lost 8 bases, with 22 bases spanning the gap. The CDR3 sequence is 15 residues long. The chain is built from TRBV10-2 and TRBJ1-2, with D tentatively TRBD1 (6 bases). The specimen sequenced was peripheral blood. The sequence was obtained from a woman in her thirties or forties with acute or convalescent COVID-19. The DNA for the CDR3 is TGCGCCAGCAGCTCAATACAGGGTCCCTCCACCGGCTACACCTTC. It is translated as CASSSIQGPSTGYTF.